This TCR beta chain derives from a study of CD8+CD57+ T cells in acquired aplastic anemia. Study summary: Sorting CD4+ and CD8+ cells gave DNA averaging about 3.2 ug.

This clonotype was detected only a few times. Germline CDR1 SGHVS, CDR2 FQNEAQ. Trimming pared 11 bases from V and 8 bases from J, leaving 16 bases between. The CDR3 extends over 12 amino acids. By flow cytometry, patients selected for sequencing had shown an expansion of CD8+CD57+ cells. TCR beta VDJ and CDR3 profiling used genomic DNA as template. TCRdb used MiXCR to reprocess the reads, holding one entry per CDR3 protein. The sample has around 130,000 distinct CDR3 sequences; 50% to 70% are singletons. The TCR comes from a human donor with aplastic anemia. The chain has TRBV7-8 and TRBJ2-1, with D unclear. The sequencing input was sorted CD4+, CD8+, or CD8+CD57+ T cells (not recorded which) from PBMCs. Here the CDR3 reads CASRGRFDEQFF. CDR3 bases: TGTGCCTCCCGCGGCCGGTTCGATGAGCAGTTCTTC.